What follows is one T cell receptor (beta chain) and its context. Trimming pared 4 bases from V and 5 bases from J, leaving 14 bases between. This CDR3 has 14 amino acids. Germline lookup yields CDR1 DFQATT and CDR2 SNEGSKA (reference sequence). A single record per CDR3 protein comes from TCRdb applying MiXCR to the RT-PCR reads. Here the sample spans 650,000 to 800,000 distinct CDR3 sequences, approximately 15% being singletons. What was sequenced was memory CD4+ T cells from blood. V gene TRBV20-1 combines with J gene TRBJ2-2; D might be TRBD2 (6 bases). This clonotype was sampled from a female donor in good health, serving as a healthy control. In DNA form, the CDR3 reads TGCAGTGCTAATAACCTCCGGGGGACCGGGGAGCTGTTTTTT. It yields the protein CSANNLRGTGELFF.